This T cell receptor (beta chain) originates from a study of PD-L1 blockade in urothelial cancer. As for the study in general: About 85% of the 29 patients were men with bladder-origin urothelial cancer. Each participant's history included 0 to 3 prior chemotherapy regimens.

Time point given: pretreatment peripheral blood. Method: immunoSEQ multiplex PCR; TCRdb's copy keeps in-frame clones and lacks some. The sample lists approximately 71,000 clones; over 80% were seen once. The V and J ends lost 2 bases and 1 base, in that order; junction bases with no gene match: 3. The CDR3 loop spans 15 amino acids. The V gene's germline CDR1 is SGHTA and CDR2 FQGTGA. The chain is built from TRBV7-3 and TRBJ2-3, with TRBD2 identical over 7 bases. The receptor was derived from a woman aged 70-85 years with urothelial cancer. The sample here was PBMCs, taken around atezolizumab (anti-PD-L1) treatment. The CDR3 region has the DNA TGTGCCAGCAGCTTAGAGCTAGCGGGCACAGATACGCAGTATTTT. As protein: CASSLELAGTDTQYF.